The clone carrying this T cell receptor beta chain has only one observation. Its matching antigen is unknown. Under the authors' procedure: With immunoSEQ giving junction-only sequences and no quality scores, filtering differed. This table comes from immunoSEQ multiplex PCR, and its TCRdb copy is limited to in-frame clones, with some not included. V, J and clone size derive from that table, while D and trimming were established from the DNA sequence. Here the sample spans about 680,000 clones, under 95% being singletons. The data are from a study of shared clonotypes between healthy human individuals. Study-wide results and limits: Shared clonotypes across all four donors exceeded non-shared ones in generation probability. Represented diversity (both genetic and exposure-history) was limited by the small number of donors.

Naivety among CD8 cells was defined by CD45RO negativity and positive CCR7 selection, thereby excluding terminally differentiated effector memory CD45RA+ cells. V was shortened by 0 bases and J by 4 bases, with 25 bases between the two germline ends. In germline, CDR1 is LNHNV, CDR2 YYDKDF (reference sequence). The CDR3 loop spans 19 amino acids. The chain is built from TRBV15 and TRBJ2-7, with D tentatively TRBD1 or TRBD2 (5 bases each). The specimen was naive CD8+ T cells sorted from blood. The source of this sequence is a man aged 30 to 45 in good health. This chain's CDR3 is CATSRDLSVVGDQPYEQYF. CDR3 sequence (DNA): TGTGCCACCAGCAGAGATTTGAGCGTTGTCGGGGACCAACCTTACGAGCAGTACTTC. Looking up the rest from reference TRBV15 and TRBJ2-7 gives the full variable domain: DAMVIQNPRYQVTQFGKPVTLSCSQTLNHNVMYWYQQKSSQAPKLLFHYYDKDFNNEADTPDNFQSRRPNTSFCFLDIRSPGLGDTAMYLCATSRDLSVVGDQPYEQYFGPGTRLTVT.